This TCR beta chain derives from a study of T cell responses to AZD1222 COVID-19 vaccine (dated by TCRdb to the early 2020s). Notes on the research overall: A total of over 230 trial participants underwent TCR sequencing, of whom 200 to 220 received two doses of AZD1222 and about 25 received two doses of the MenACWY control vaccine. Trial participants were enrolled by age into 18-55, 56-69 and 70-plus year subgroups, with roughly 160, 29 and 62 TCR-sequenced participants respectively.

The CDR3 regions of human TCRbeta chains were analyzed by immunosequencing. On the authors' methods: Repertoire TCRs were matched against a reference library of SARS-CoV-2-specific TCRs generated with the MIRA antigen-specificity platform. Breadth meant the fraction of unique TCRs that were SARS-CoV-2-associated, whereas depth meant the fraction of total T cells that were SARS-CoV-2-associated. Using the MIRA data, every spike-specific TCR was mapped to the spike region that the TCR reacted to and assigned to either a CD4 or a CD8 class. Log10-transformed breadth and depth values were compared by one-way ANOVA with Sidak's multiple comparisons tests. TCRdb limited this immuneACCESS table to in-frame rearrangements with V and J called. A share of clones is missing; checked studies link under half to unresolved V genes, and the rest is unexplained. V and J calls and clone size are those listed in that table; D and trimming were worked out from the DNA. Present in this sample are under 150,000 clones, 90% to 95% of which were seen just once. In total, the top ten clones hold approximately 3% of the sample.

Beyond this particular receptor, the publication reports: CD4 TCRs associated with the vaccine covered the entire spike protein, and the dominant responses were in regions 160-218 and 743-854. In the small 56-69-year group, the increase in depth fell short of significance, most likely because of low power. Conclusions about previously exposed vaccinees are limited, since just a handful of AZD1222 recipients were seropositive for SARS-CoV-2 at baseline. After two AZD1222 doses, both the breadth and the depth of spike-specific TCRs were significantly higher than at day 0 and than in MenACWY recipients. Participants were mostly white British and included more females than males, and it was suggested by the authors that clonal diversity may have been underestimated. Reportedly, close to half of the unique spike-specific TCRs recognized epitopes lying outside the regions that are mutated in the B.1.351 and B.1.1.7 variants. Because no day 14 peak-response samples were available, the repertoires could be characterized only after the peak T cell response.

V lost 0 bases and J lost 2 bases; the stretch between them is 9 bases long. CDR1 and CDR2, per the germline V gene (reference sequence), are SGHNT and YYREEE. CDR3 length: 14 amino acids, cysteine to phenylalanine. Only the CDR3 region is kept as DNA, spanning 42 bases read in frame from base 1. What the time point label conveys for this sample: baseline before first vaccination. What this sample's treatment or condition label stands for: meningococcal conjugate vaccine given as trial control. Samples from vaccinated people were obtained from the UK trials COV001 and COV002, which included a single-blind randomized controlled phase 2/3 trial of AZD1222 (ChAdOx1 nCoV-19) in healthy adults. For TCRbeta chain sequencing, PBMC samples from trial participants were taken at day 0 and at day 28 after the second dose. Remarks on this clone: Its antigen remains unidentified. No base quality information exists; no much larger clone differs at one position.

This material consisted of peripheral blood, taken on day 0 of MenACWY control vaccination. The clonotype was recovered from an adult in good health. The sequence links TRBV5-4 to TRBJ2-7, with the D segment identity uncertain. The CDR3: CASSLGGKTYEQYF. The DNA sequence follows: TGTGCCAGCAGCTTGGGAGGCAAAACCTACGAGCAGTACTTC.